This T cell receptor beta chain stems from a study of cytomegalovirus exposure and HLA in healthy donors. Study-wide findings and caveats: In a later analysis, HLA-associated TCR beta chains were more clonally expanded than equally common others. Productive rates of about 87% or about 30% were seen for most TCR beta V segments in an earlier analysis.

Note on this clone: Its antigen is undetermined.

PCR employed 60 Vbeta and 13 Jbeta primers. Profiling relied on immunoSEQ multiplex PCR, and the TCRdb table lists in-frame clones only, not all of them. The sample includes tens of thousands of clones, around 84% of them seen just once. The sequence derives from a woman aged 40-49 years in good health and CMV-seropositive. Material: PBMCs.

The CDR3 sequence is CASSSALKKSTQYF. The CDR3 nucleotides are TGTGCCAGCAGCTCAGCGCTCAAGAAGAGCACGCAGTATTTT. This rearrangement joins TRBV11-3 to TRBJ2-3, with no clear D. Germline V gives CDR1 SGHNT, CDR2 YENEEA. CDR3 size: 14 residues. Trimming took off 4 bases at V and 9 bases at J, with 17 bases between the two ends.